This entry lists 3 T cell receptor beta chains sequenced from one sample in a study of early T cells in non-severe SARS-CoV-2 infection. One entry per CDR3 protein, called by TCRdb with MiXCR from the 5' RACE reads. The profile shows 70,000 to 75,000 distinct CDR3 sequences, 12% of them singletons. The sequenced material came from whole blood. The source is an adult who was a healthcare worker with PCR-confirmed SARS-CoV-2 infection or an uninfected control (not recorded which).

The chain links TRBV19 to TRBJ1-5; D is unclear. The germline CDR1 and CDR2 sequences are LNHDA and SQIVND (reference sequence). The CDR3 extends over 14 amino acids. Trimming left V 6 bases short and J 0 bases short, with 9 bases between. The CDR3 region has the DNA TGTGCCAGTAGGGGCCGGGGTAGCAATCAGCCCCAGCATTTT. Translated: CASRGRGSNQPQHF. The full variable domain, in which reference TRBV19 and TRBJ1-5 provide the parts outside the CDR3, is DGGITQSPKYLFRKEGQNVTLSCEQNLNHDAMYWYRQDPGQGLRLIYYSQIVNDFQKGDIAEGYSVSREKKESFPLTVTSAQKNPTAFYLCASRGRGSNQPQHFGDGTRLSIL.

This clonotype showed up just a few times. DNA of the CDR3: TGTGCCAGCAGGCCGGGGGGGAGGAATGAGCAGTTCTTC. Encoded protein: CASRPGGRNEQFF. The chain uses TRBV6-4 and TRBJ2-1; 8 bases are a match to TRBD2. Germline V gene data show CDR1 as MRHNA and CDR2 as SNTAGT. This CDR3 is built from 13 residues. The trim removed 6 bases at V and 7 bases at J, leaving 5 bases unmatched.

The chain links TRBV21-1 to TRBJ1-4; TRBD1, the table's D call, was not compared with the DNA. TRBV21-1 is a pseudogene locus. The CDR3 spans 17 residues. This chain's CDR3 is CASSKASDRGYNEKLFF. DNA for the CDR3: TGTGCCAGCAGCAAAGCGTCGGACAGGGGATATAATGAAAAACTGTTTTTT.